The TCR beta chain under discussion was sequenced for a study of shared clonotypes between healthy human individuals. Study-wide results and limits: Clonotype sharing among donors likely depends on sequencing depth. Shared clonotypes: about 5.3% naive CD4, around 4% naive CD8, 2.3% memory CD4, under 0.5% memory CD8. Few donors limited the genetic and exposure-history diversity represented.

Comments on this clone: What it binds is unknown.

Within Nashville, Tennessee resided all donors, each a Caucasian adult. Method: immunoSEQ multiplex PCR; TCRdb's copy keeps in-frame clones and lacks some. Among 740,000 or so clones listed, 55% to 85% were seen once. V lost 6 bases, J lost 5 bases, and 9 bases stayed unmatched. The CDR3 loop spans 16 amino acids. Germline CDR1 reads SNHLY; CDR2 reads FYNNEI. The sample consisted of memory CD4+ T cells sorted from blood. Noted subset: CD45RA-negative fraction. This chain links TRBV2 with TRBJ2-5, with TRBD2 matching over 13 bases. The receptor comes from a woman aged 25 to 39 in good health. Written as DNA, the CDR3 is TGTGCCAGCAGCGGGGGGGGACTAGCGGGAAGGGAGACCCAGTACTTC. It specifies CASSGGGLAGRETQYF.